The 3 T cell receptor beta chains presented below share a single source sample, sequenced in a study of CD8+CD57+ T cells in acquired aplastic anemia. The study profiled TCR beta VDJ and CDR3 using genomic DNA as template. One entry per CDR3 protein, called by TCRdb with MiXCR from the reads. The repertoire holds about 200,000 distinct CDR3 sequences, with roughly two thirds as singletons. Only patients with CD8+CD57+ cell expansion on flow cytometry were chosen for sequencing. The source material was sorted CD4+, CD8+, or CD8+CD57+ T cells (not recorded which) from PBMCs. All receptors come from a human donor with aplastic anemia.

The gene calls are TRBV2 and TRBJ1-1; tentative D call: TRBD1 (5 bases). The germline V gene has CDR1 SNHLY and CDR2 FYNNEI. CDR3 length equals 12 residues. The V gene lost 3 bases and the J gene lost 8 bases, with 10 bases spanning the gap. The CDR3 region is CASSEVGLEAFF. The CDR3 DNA reads as TGTGCCAGCAGTGAGGTGGGACTGGAAGCTTTCTTT.

About this clonotype: Germline and junction disagree at one end, which may indicate a read error. V gene TRBV5-6 combines with J gene TRBJ2-3, with TRBD2 identical over 12 bases. This CDR3 is 15 amino acids long. The V gene's germline CDR1 is SGHDT and CDR2 YYEEEE. The CDR3 reads CASSKLAGGTDTQYF. The CDR3 DNA is TGTGCCAGTAGTAAACTAGCGGGGGGCACAGATACGCAATATTTT.

The chain links TRBV10-3 to TRBJ1-1; 7 nucleotides match TRBD1. V was clipped by 9 bases and J by 1 base; unmatched bases: 5. CDR1 is ENHRY, CDR2 SYGVKD, per germline. The CDR3 runs to 13 residues. CDR3 protein: CAIGDRQNTEAFF. CDR3 bases: TGTGCCATAGGGGACAGACAGAACACTGAAGCTTTCTTT.